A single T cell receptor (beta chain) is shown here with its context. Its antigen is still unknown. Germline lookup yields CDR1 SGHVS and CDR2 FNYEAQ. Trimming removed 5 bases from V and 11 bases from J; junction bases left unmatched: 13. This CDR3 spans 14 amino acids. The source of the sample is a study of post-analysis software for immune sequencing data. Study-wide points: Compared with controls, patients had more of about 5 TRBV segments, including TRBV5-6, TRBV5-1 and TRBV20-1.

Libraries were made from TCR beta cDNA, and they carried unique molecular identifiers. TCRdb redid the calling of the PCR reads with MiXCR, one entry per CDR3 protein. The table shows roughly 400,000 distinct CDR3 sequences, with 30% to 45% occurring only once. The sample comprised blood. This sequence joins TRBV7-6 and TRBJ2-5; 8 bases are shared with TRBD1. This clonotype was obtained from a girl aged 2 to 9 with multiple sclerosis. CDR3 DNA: TGTGCCAGCAGCCAAGTTTCACAGGGGGGTGAGCAGTACTTC. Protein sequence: CASSQVSQGGEQYF.